These 12 T cell receptor beta chains were all obtained from the same sample, sequenced in a study of radiotherapy plus CTLA-4 blockade in lung cancer. Repertoires were generated with immunoSEQ multiplex PCR, while TCRdb's copy carries only in-frame clones and drops some. The sample lists about 46,000 clones; roughly 77% were seen once. Sequencing was performed on peripheral blood, taken from a patient treated with radiotherapy plus ipilimumab. Receptors were obtained from a human donor with non-small cell lung cancer whose response to radiotherapy plus ipilimumab could not be evaluated.

The V gene is TRBV27, the J gene TRBJ2-1, with 14 bases identical to TRBD2. Germline lookup yields CDR1 MNHEY and CDR2 SMNVEV (reference sequence). J lost 10 bases, V lost 1 base, and 0 bases had no gene match. There are 14 residues in the CDR3. Written as DNA, the CDR3 is TGTGCCAGCAGTTTATGGACTAGCGGGGGGGAGCAGTTCTTC. Its protein product is CASSLWTSGGEQFF.

V and J are TRBV28 and TRBJ1-2, with D tentatively TRBD1 (5 bases). Germline assignment: CDR1 MDHEN and CDR2 SYDVKM. This CDR3 has 14 amino acids. The V end lost 5 bases, the J end lost 5 bases, and 15 bases lay between the germline ends. CDR3 coding DNA: TGTGCCAGCAGTGGGTCCCAGGGTAATTATGGCTACACCTTC. Amino acids: CASSGSQGNYGYTF.

This sequence joins TRBV7-9 and TRBJ1-5, with D perhaps TRBD1 (5 bases). The germline V gene encodes CDR1 SEHNR and CDR2 FQNEAQ (reference sequence). Deletions cut 5 bases from V and 5 bases from J, with 13 bases between. The CDR3 spans 14 residues. The CDR3 loop is CASSRPGEDQPQHF. The CDR3 bases are TGTGCCAGCAGCCGACCGGGGGAGGATCAGCCCCAGCATTTT.

V is TRBV7-6 and J is TRBJ2-5; D may be TRBD1 (6 bases). The CDR3 loop spans 12 amino acids. V gave up 5 bases and J gave up 10 bases, with 14 bases separating them. Germline V CDR1 and CDR2: SGHVS, FNYEAQ. CDR3 sequence (DNA): TGTGCCAGCAGCCCAATGGGGGCTGACCAGTACTTC. Its protein product is CASSPMGADQYF.

This clone showed up just once. This sequence joins TRBV7-2 and TRBJ2-7; D possibly corresponds to TRBD2 (5 bases). CDR1 and CDR2 (germline): SGHTA, FQGNSA. The germline V and J ends were trimmed by 2 bases and 5 bases, with 10 bases remaining between them. The CDR3 consists of 13 residues. CDR3 DNA sequence: TGTGCCAGCAGCTTACTGGACGGGGACGAGCAGTACTTC. This codes for CASSLLDGDEQYF.

This chain uses TRBV7-2 with TRBJ1-5; tentative D call: TRBD1 (6 bases). V was pared by 5 bases and J by 7 bases, with 18 bases between. Germline-derived CDR1 and CDR2 are SGHTA and FQGNSA. The CDR3 is 15 amino acids. CDR3: CASSPQQGMGQPQHF. As DNA, the CDR3 is TGTGCCAGCAGCCCACAACAGGGCATGGGGCAGCCCCAGCATTTT.

The chain uses TRBV29-1 and TRBJ2-7, with 7 positions matching TRBD1. Germline V lookup: CDR1 SQVTM, CDR2 ANQGSEA. CDR3 length: 15 amino acids. The V gene end was trimmed by 4 bases and the J gene end by 0 bases; junction bases not matched to a gene: 9. The CDR3 spells CSVANRGVHSYEQYF. The CDR3 DNA follows: TGCAGCGTTGCAAACAGGGGCGTCCACTCCTACGAGCAGTACTTC.

This chain uses TRBV7-3 with TRBJ2-2, with 7 bases lining up with TRBD1. V was clipped by 3 bases and J by 5 bases; unmatched bases: 0. CDR3 size: 13 residues. Germline CDR1 and CDR2: SGHTA and FQGTGA. CDR3 bases: TGTGCCAGCAGCTTGGGACAGACCGGGGAGCTGTTTTTT. Its protein product is CASSLGQTGELFF.

V usage is TRBV7-2 and J usage is TRBJ2-7; D perhaps matches TRBD1 (6 bases). The germline V gene encodes CDR1 SGHTA and CDR2 FQGNSA. V lost 5 bases and J 6 bases, leaving 14 bases between the germline ends. The CDR3 is 13 residues long. In DNA, the CDR3 is TGTGCCAGCAGCCTTACAGGGTCACCCGAGCAGTACTTC. Translation: CASSLTGSPEQYF.

V gene TRBV4-2 combines with J gene TRBJ1-5; D possibly corresponds to TRBD1 (5 bases). The CDR3 is made up of 17 amino acids. Between the trimmed V and J ends, which lost 0 bases and 4 bases, there was a span of 16 bases. Germline V gene data show CDR1 as LGHNA and CDR2 as YNFKEQ. Written as DNA, the CDR3 is TGTGCCAGCAGCCAAGATCATGGCAGGGTGGGGAATCAGCCCCAGCATTTT. Residues: CASSQDHGRVGNQPQHF.

V gene TRBV7-9 combines with J gene TRBJ2-7; TRBD2 might be the D (5 bases). Germline V gene lookup returns CDR1 SEHNR and CDR2 FQNEAQ (reference sequence). V lost 6 bases and J lost 0, with 9 bases in between. The CDR3 extends over 13 amino acids. The chain's CDR3 is CASSRGISYEQYF. CDR3 nucleotides: TGTGCCAGCAGTCGGGGAATCTCCTACGAGCAGTACTTC. Based on the CDR3 plus reference TRBV7-9 and TRBJ2-7, the full variable domain is DTGVSQNPRHKITKRGQNVTFRCDPISEHNRLYWYRQTLGQGPEFLTYFQNEAQLEKSRLLSDRFSAERPKGSFSTLEIQRTEQGDSAMYLCASSRGISYEQYFGPGTRLTVT.

The V call is TRBV29-1, the J call TRBJ1-3; TRBD1 matches 9 bases. The CDR3 runs to 14 residues. With V trimmed by 5 bases and J by 2 bases, 4 bases remained unmatched. The V gene's germline CDR1 is SQVTM and CDR2 ANQGSEA. CDR3 sequence reads: CSVRTGAAGNTIYF. CDR3 DNA: TGCAGCGTTAGGACAGGGGCGGCTGGAAACACCATATATTTT.